Here is one TCR beta chain with its context. These data originate in a study of blood T cell repertoires in COVID-19. The germline CDR1 and CDR2 sequences are SQVTM and ANQGSEA. The CDR3 is made up of 13 amino acids. V lost 6 bases, J lost 4 bases, and 6 bases stayed unmatched. Recovered status in Cohort 3 required two negative PCRs, clearance, or symptom resolution. Here immunoSEQ multiplex PCR was the method, and the copy in TCRdb shows in-frame clones only, minus some. The sample yields 300,000 to 350,000 clones, roughly 86% seen once. Input material: PBMCs or T cells enriched from blood (not recorded which). The source is a woman aged 25 to 45 who had recovered from COVID-19. The chain couples TRBV29-1 to TRBJ1-1; TRBD1 matches 9 bases. The CDR3 loop reads CSVDRGEGTEAFF. The CDR3 DNA follows: TGCAGCGTGGACAGGGGCGAAGGCACTGAAGCTTTCTTT.